The 6 T cell receptor beta chains below come from one sample, sequenced in a study of spatial heterogeneity in lung cancer. Study outcomes and limitations: For expanded intratumoral alpha and beta TCRs, counts tracked tumor mutation counts.

Time point denoted: sample taken at primary tumor resection. TCRdb re-called the 5' RACE reads through MiXCR, storing one row per CDR3 protein. Here the sample spans 14,000 or so distinct CDR3 sequences, about 4.8% being singletons. No antigen is known for these receptors. Source: lung tumor tissue, taken at surgery. The receptors come from a female donor with early-stage non-small cell lung cancer.

This clonotype was seen repeatedly, ten times or more. In a library made to pick up alpha chains, this beta chain is a stray read with a size that means little. V gene TRBV11-2 combines with J gene TRBJ2-5, with TRBD2 as a possible D gene (6 bases). CDR3 size: 14 residues. Trimming shortened V by 2 bases and J by 1 base, and 8 bases separated the two germline ends. Germline CDR1 and CDR2: SGHAT and FQNNGV. The CDR3 loop is CASSLRGFQETQYF. Written as DNA, the CDR3 is TGTGCCAGCAGCTTACGGGGGTTCCAAGAGACCCAGTACTTC.

In this sample, this clonotype turned up many times. As an off-target read in a library built for alpha chains, this beta chain has a frequency of little significance. V and J are TRBV6-1 and TRBJ2-3; 15 nucleotides align to TRBD2. The germline V gene has CDR1 MNHNS and CDR2 SASEGT. Germline trimming cut 4 bases from V and 4 bases from J; bases unmatched to any gene: 0. The CDR3 loop spans 15 amino acids. In nucleotides, the CDR3 is TGTGCCAGCAGTGGGACTAGCGGGGGGGCAGATACGCAGTATTTT. Amino acids: CASSGTSGGADTQYF.

This clonotype was picked up many times. The size of this beta chain means little, since it is a stray read in a library made for alpha chains. The rearrangement uses TRBV27 and TRBJ2-5; maybe TRBD1 (5 bases). Trimming stripped 3 bases from V and 5 bases from J, with 16 bases between. The CDR3 is 15 residues long. The germline gives CDR1 MNHEY, CDR2 SMNVEV (reference sequence). DNA for the CDR3: TGTGCCAGCAGTTTGGGCGACAGAGAGAGGGAGACCCAGTACTTC. Protein: CASSLGDRERETQYF.

This clonotype was observed a handful of times. This beta chain slipped into a library made for alpha chains as a stray read, so its size is not meaningful. The chain employs TRBV6-2 or TRBV6-3 and TRBJ2-1; TRBD1 might be the D (5 bases). Trimming took off 7 bases at V and 7 bases at J, with 23 bases between the two ends. The germline CDR1 and CDR2 sequences are MNHEY and SVGEGT. This CDR3 contains 16 residues. The CDR3: CASNSPRVKSLNEQFF. The CDR3 DNA is TGTGCCAGCAATTCCCCCAGGGTTAAATCTCTTAATGAGCAGTTCTTC.

This clonotype counts as medium-sized (0.01 to 0.1%). The size of this beta chain means little, since it is a stray read in a library made for alpha chains. This rearrangement joins TRBV19 to TRBJ2-4; tentatively, D is TRBD2 (6 bases). Germline V gives CDR1 LNHDA, CDR2 SQIVND (reference sequence). V was trimmed by 10 bases and J by 7 bases, leaving 14 bases between them. CDR3 length: 12 amino acids. The CDR3 here is CATSRGGNIQYF. For the CDR3, the DNA is TGTGCCACTTCGAGGGGAGGCAACATTCAGTACTTC.

This clonotype has at least ten counts. Since the library was made to target alpha chains, this beta chain is a stray read and its abundance is not meaningful. The J gene is TRBJ2-1, the V gene TRBV11-3, with D unresolved. CDR1 is SGHNT and CDR2 is YENEEA in the germline V gene. V was cut by 5 bases and J by 11 bases, with 16 bases left in between. The CDR3 spans 13 residues. CDR3 in amino acids: CASSPSPGRKQFF. Here the CDR3 DNA reads TGTGCCAGCAGCCCCTCCCCCGGCCGTAAGCAGTTCTTC. Using reference TRBV11-3 and TRBJ2-1 for the parts outside the CDR3, the full variable domain is EAGVVQSPRYKIIEKKQPVAFWCNPISGHNTLYWYLQNLGQGPELLIRYENEEAVDDSQLPKDRFSAERLKGVDSTLKIQPAELGDSAVYLCASSPSPGRKQFFGPGTRLTVL.